This T cell receptor beta chain was recorded in a study of shared clonotypes between healthy human individuals (dated by TCRdb to the early 2020s). Context from the whole study: The cohort comprised a couple of women and a few men aged 18 to 49 years. The study deeply sequenced blood TCR repertoires of five healthy adults to estimate repertoire size and the extent of clonotype sharing between individuals. To increase sequencing depth and limit assay-specific biases, TCR repertoire library preparation and sequencing were carried out by different laboratories using diverse techniques. Per donor, three plates each were used for CD4 naive and CD4 memory, two for CD8 naive, and one for CD8 memory. Between about 0.8 and 9 billion PBMCs per donor were obtained by leukapheresis.

This clone came up a few times. The antigen this receptor binds is unknown. No base quality values were provided; no much bigger clone lies one nucleotide off. Healthy HIV-negative adults with no recently reported acute infections or vaccinations were included as donors. Every donor was a Caucasian adult living in Nashville, Tennessee, USA. CD4+ T cells were enriched by magnetic negative selection; naive cells were then positively selected on CD45RA, and the negative fraction formed the memory subset. Blood was collected by leukapheresis, and PBMCs were isolated by Ficoll-Histopaque density gradient centrifugation and then cryopreserved in liquid nitrogen vapor phase. Purity and quantity of every magnetically sorted T cell population were checked by analytical flow cytometry. From each sorted fraction, genomic DNA was isolated and quantified by UV absorbance on a Nanodrop 2000c. The CDR3 holds 16 amino acids from the cysteine to the phenylalanine. The kept DNA is CDR3 alone, 48 bases in frame from the first base. Ends trimmed: V by 3 bases, J by 7 bases; bases unmatched to a gene: 9. According to the germline V gene, CDR1 reads SGHRS and CDR2 reads YFSETQ.

Summary of the overall study and its limitations: The genetic and exposure-history diversity represented was limited by the small number of donors. Based on pairwise subsampling, the degree of clonotype sharing among donors was expected to be affected by sequencing depth. When a few donors were compared, the shared fraction of clonotypes was 5% to 6.5% for naive CD4, about 4% for naive CD8, roughly 2.3% for memory CD4, and roughly 0.4% for memory CD8. Sampling was restricted to blood, and TCR repertoires in tissues likely differ from the TCR repertoires found in blood. Larger estimated clonotype richness was generally found for naive subsets than for memory subsets. Clonotypes shared by all four sorted-subset donors showed higher generation probabilities than non-shared clonotypes. Even with the large sequencing depth, rarefaction of the sorted-subset datasets indicated that sequencing was incomplete.

Using the deep immunoSEQ assay, TCR CDR3 regions were amplified from genomic DNA by multiplex PCR. Extracted genomic DNA from each cell subset was spread evenly across all wells of several immunoSEQ 96-well plates, with each plate serving as a replicate. Each replicate PCR for sorted subsets received approximately 200 ng genomic DNA, equal to around 32,000 T cell genomes. Purified libraries were measured with a Qubit 3.0 fluorometer, size-checked on a Bioanalyzer 2100, and measured again with the KAPA Library Quantification kit. Each immunoSEQ 96-well plate was sequenced on its own single-read 150-cycle Illumina NextSeq 550 flow cell. Processing in the source paper ran as follows. Because the immunoSEQ output included only junctional sequences and no quality scores, the filtering could not be the same as the filtering used for full-length reads. To assign V/J genes and CDR3, sequences were annotated against IMGT germline references using PyIR, a Python wrapper for IgBLAST v1.9. Reads with weak V/J assignments (E-value above 1e-6), missing CDR3, stop codons, out-of-frame junctions, or ambiguous translated residues were removed. V3J clonotypes were defined by identical inferred V gene, J gene, and CDR3 amino acid sequence. Percentage overlap between repertoires was computed as shared unique clonotypes divided by the size of the smaller repertoire. Repertoire richness was assessed with RTK rarefaction, the Chao1 estimator, and Recon v2.1 estimates of unobserved clonotypes. For all TCRbeta clonotypes obtained by the gDNA method from a few donors, generation probabilities were computed with OLGA. TCRdb re-hosts the immuneACCESS table, in-frame sequences only. Its copies lack some clones; in the studies checked, an unresolved V gene accounts for under half of them, and the cause for the rest is not known. V, J and clone size are those of that table, while D and trimming were read from the DNA. The sample table shows over a million clones, and under 80% are seen once. Clones ranked in the top ten supply roughly 1.5% of the sample.

Sequencing was carried out using memory CD4+ T cells sorted from blood. The cell subset or site tag for this specimen amounts to: CD45RA-negative fraction. The TCR was taken from a man aged 18 to 30 in good health. Recombination joined TRBV5-1 with TRBJ2-1; the junction holds 11 bases that match TRBD1. The DNA is TGCGCCAGCAGCTCTTCCGGGACAGGGGGGAGGAATGAGCAGTTCTTC. It encodes CASSSSGTGGRNEQFF. Joined to the reference TRBV5-1 and TRBJ2-1 proteins, this CDR3 gives the full variable domain: KAGVTQTPRYLIKTRGQQVTLSCSPISGHRSVSWYQQTPGQGLQFLFEYFSETQRNKGNFPGRFSGRQFSNSRSEMNVSTLELGDSALYLCASSSSGTGGRNEQFFGPGTRLTVL.